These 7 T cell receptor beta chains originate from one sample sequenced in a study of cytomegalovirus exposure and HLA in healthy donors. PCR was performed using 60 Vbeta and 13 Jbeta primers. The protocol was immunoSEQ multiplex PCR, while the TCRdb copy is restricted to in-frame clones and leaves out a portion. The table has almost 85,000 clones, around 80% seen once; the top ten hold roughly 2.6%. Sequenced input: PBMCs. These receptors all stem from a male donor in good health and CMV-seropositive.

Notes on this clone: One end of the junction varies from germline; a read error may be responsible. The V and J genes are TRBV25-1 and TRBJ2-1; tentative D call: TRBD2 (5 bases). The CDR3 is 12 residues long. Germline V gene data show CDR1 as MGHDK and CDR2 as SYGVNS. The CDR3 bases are TGTGCCAGCAGGGACTCCAACAATGAGCAGTTCTTC. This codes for CASRDSNNEQFF.

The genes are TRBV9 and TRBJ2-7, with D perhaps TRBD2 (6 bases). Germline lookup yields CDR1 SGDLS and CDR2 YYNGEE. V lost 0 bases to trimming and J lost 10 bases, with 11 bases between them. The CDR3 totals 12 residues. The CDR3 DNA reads TGTGCCAGCAGCGTAGTTAGCGGACCACAGTACTTC. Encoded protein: CASSVVSGPQYF.

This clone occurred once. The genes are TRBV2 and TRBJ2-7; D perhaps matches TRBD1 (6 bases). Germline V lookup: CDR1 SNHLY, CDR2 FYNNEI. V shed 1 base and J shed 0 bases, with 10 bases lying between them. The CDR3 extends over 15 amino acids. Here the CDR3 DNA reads TGTGCCAGCAGTGAAGTGTACAGGGACTCCTACGAGCAGTACTTC. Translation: CASSEVYRDSYEQYF.

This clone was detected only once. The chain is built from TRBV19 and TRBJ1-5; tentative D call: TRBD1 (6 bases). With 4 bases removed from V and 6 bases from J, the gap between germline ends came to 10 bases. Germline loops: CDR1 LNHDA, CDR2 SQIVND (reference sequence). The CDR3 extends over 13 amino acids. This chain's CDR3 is CASSTQGFQPQHF. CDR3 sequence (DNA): TGTGCCAGTAGTACCCAGGGGTTTCAGCCCCAGCATTTT.

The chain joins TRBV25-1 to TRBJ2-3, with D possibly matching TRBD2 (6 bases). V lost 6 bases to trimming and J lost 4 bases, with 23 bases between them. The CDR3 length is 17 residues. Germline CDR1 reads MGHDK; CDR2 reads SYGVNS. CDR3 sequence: CASRGPLGVAAADTQYF. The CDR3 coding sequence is TGTGCCAGCAGAGGCCCCCTGGGGGTAGCGGCCGCAGATACGCAGTATTTT. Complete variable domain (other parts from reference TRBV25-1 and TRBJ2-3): EADIYQTPRYLVIGTGKKITLECSQTMGHDKMYWYQQDPGMELHLIHYSYGVNSTEKGDLSSESTVSRIRTEHFPLTLESARPSHTSQYLCASRGPLGVAAADTQYFGPGTRLTVL.

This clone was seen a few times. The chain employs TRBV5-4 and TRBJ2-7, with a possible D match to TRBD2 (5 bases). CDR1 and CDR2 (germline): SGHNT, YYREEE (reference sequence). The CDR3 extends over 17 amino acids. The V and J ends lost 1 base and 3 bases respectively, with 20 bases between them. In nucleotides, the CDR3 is TGTGCCAGCAGCTTGTTGAACTTGGAGACTATGAACTACGAGCAGTACTTC. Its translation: CASSLLNLETMNYEQYF.

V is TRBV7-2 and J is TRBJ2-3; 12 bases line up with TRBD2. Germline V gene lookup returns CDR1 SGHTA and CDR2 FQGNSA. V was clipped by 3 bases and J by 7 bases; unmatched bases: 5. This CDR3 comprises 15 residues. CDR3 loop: CASSLTSGRGNTQYF. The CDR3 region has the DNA TGTGCCAGCAGCTTGACTAGCGGGAGAGGGAATACGCAGTATTTT.